This note documents a single T cell receptor (beta chain) sequence. Its matching antigen is unknown. Other nucleotide sequences from this sample produce the same CDR3. It was with 60 Vbeta and 13 Jbeta primers that the PCR ran. Sequenced by immunoSEQ multiplex PCR; TCRdb stores in-frame clones only, minus some. The sample yields 130,000 to 150,000 clones, under 85% seen once. The data stem from a study of cytomegalovirus exposure and HLA in healthy donors. Study-wide points: Later work found most CMV-associated TCR beta chains apparently HLA-restricted. Researchers reported that a few CMV-associated chains were confirmed in vitro as CMV antigen-specific.

Trimming pared 1 base from V and 1 base from J, leaving 7 bases between. Germline V gene data show CDR1 as SGHNT and CDR2 as YENEEA. The CDR3 covers 14 residues. The V and J genes are TRBV11-3 and TRBJ1-1; D is unclear. This sequence was found in a woman aged 40 to 50 in good health and CMV-seropositive. Sequencing used PBMCs. The CDR3 DNA follows: TGTGCCAGCAGCTTAGGTCGGGGGAACACTGAAGCTTTCTTT. This codes for CASSLGRGNTEAFF.